The 21 T cell receptor beta chains in this list originate from one sample, sequenced in a study of CD8 T cells in ankylosing spondylitis. Findings and caveats of the study: Apparently characteristic of ankylosing spondylitis blood was a TCR beta motif (eight highly homologous variants).

TCRdb re-analysed the 5' RACE reads in MiXCR, keeping a single row per CDR3 protein. The sample has roughly 700,000 distinct CDR3 sequences; about 20% are singletons. Their antigens remain unidentified. The sequencing input was blood, either unsorted or a sorted T cell fraction (not recorded which). These receptors came from a male donor with ankylosing spondylitis.

The V call is TRBV14, the J call TRBJ1-3; D gene uncertain. The CDR3 covers 12 residues. V was shortened by 6 bases and J by 4 bases, with 7 bases between the two germline ends. Germline CDR1 and CDR2: SGHDN and FVKESK. CDR3 region: CASSTTGNTIYF. CDR3 coding DNA: TGTGCCAGCAGTACCACAGGAAACACCATATATTTT. Full variable domain (missing parts from reference TRBV14 and TRBJ1-3): EAGVTQFPSHSVIEKGQTVTLRCDPISGHDNLYWYRRVMGKEIKFLLHFVKESKQDESGMPNNRFLAERTGGTYSTLKVQPAELEDSGVYFCASSTTGNTIYFGEGSWLTVV.

On this clonotype: A read error may account for a junction end that differs from germline. The V gene is TRBV7-8, the J gene TRBJ1-1; 7 nucleotides match TRBD1. Germline assignment: CDR1 SGHVS and CDR2 FQNEAQ. This CDR3 contains 16 residues. The CDR3 nucleotides are TGTGACAGCAGCTTAAGCCCGACAGGGATCAACACTGAAGCTTTCTTT. Amino acids: CDSSLSPTGINTEAFF.

The gene calls are TRBV7-6 and TRBJ1-1; a weak D match, TRBD1 (6 bases). Trimming stripped 5 bases from V and 4 bases from J, with 17 bases between. Germline loops: CDR1 SGHVS, CDR2 FNYEAQ. CDR3 size: 15 residues. The CDR3 nucleotides are TGTGCCAGCAGCCCCTTCCGGGGGCAGGCCACTGAAGCTTTCTTT. Encoded protein: CASSPFRGQATEAFF.

The V and J genes are TRBV4-2 and TRBJ2-1; tentative D call: TRBD1 (6 bases). Germline assignment: CDR1 LGHNA and CDR2 YNFKEQ. The CDR3 runs to 14 residues. V lost 4 bases and J 8 bases, leaving 15 bases between the germline ends. CDR3 protein: CASSPRLDSHEQFF. The CDR3 coding sequence is TGTGCCAGCAGCCCCCGCCTGGACAGCCATGAGCAGTTCTTC.

This chain joins TRBV27 and TRBJ1-4, with 7 nucleotides matching TRBD1. The CDR3 has 14 amino acids. CDR1 MNHEY and CDR2 SMNVEV come from the germline V gene (reference sequence). After removal of 5 bases from V and 4 bases from J, the junction contained 4 bases not matched to a gene. The CDR3 reads CASSLDRDNEKLFF. The DNA of the CDR3 is TGTGCCAGCAGTCTCGACAGGGATAATGAAAAACTGTTTTTT. Filled out from reference TRBV27 and TRBJ1-4, the complete variable domain reads EAQVTQNPRYLITVTGKKLTVTCSQNMNHEYMSWYRQDPGLGLRQIYYSMNVEVTDKGDVPEGYKVSRKEKRNFPLILESPSPNQTSLYFCASSLDRDNEKLFFGSGTQLSVL.

This clonotype was detected only a few times. The CDR3 loop reads CASSPAGTSGQETQYF. The CDR3 bases are TGTGCCAGCAGCCCCGCCGGGACTAGCGGTCAAGAGACCCAGTACTTC. The rearrangement uses TRBV6-2 or TRBV6-3 and TRBJ2-5, with 11 bases identical to TRBD2. The germline V gene encodes CDR1 MNHEY and CDR2 SVGEGT. CDR3 size: 16 residues. V was clipped by 6 bases and J by 2 bases; unmatched bases: 8.

The table lists this clonotype with a few counts. The rearrangement links TRBV20-1 to TRBJ2-2; D is possibly TRBD2 (6 bases). The CDR3 sequence is 14 residues long. V was shortened by 1 base and J by 7 bases, with 13 bases between the two germline ends. Germline lookup yields CDR1 DFQATT and CDR2 SNEGSKA (reference sequence). The chain's CDR3 is CSARGGLGDGELFF. The CDR3 region has the DNA TGCAGTGCTAGAGGGGGACTGGGAGACGGGGAGCTGTTTTTT.

CDR3 in amino acids: CASRLSGGPYEQYF. The CDR3 bases are TGTGCCAGCAGGCTCTCCGGTGGGCCCTACGAGCAGTACTTC. The rearrangement links TRBV12-3 or TRBV12-4 to TRBJ2-7; unclear D gene. The CDR3 extends over 14 amino acids. Trimming removed 6 bases at V and 2 bases at J, with 14 bases between.

This rearrangement joins TRBV3-1 to TRBJ1-5; a possible D gene is TRBD1 (6 bases). Germline values: CDR1 LGHDT, CDR2 YNNKEL (reference sequence). CDR3 length: 15 residues. Trimming removed 0 bases at V and 5 bases at J, with 11 bases between. CDR3 in DNA: TGTGCCAGCAGCCAAGATATGGGGGGCCATCAGCCCCAGCATTTT. It translates to CASSQDMGGHQPQHF.

The chain is built from TRBV20-1 and TRBJ2-5; D may be TRBD2 (6 bases). V was pared by 2 bases and J by 0 bases, with 19 bases between. Per the germline V gene, CDR1 is DFQATT and CDR2 is SNEGSKA (reference sequence). This CDR3 region has 17 residues. The CDR3 loop is CSARSPPGGAYQETQYF. Written as DNA, the CDR3 is TGCAGTGCTAGATCTCCCCCGGGCGGGGCTTACCAAGAGACCCAGTACTTC.

There are a few counts of this clonotype. J is TRBJ2-4 and V is TRBV5-1, with TRBD2 as a possible D gene (7 bases). The CDR3 covers 15 residues. Germline CDR1 and CDR2: SGHRS and YFSETQ. Trimming cost V 3 bases and J 0 bases, with 10 bases left between them. CDR3 sequence reads: CASSWGGGAKNIQYF. The CDR3, as DNA: TGCGCCAGCAGCTGGGGAGGGGGAGCCAAAAACATTCAGTACTTC.

This chain links TRBV7-9 with TRBJ2-1; 16 bases agree with TRBD2. The CDR3 covers 15 residues. V shed 5 bases, J shed 10 bases, and the junction held 5 bases outside the gene matches. CDR1 SEHNR and CDR2 FQNEAQ come from the germline V gene (reference sequence). The CDR3 here is CASSTGLAGGKEQFF. DNA for the CDR3: TGTGCCAGCAGCACGGGACTAGCGGGGGGGAAAGAGCAGTTCTTC. Combining the CDR3 with reference TRBV7-9 and TRBJ2-1 gives the whole variable domain DTGVSQNPRHKITKRGQNVTFRCDPISEHNRLYWYRQTLGQGPEFLTYFQNEAQLEKSRLLSDRFSAERPKGSFSTLEIQRTEQGDSAMYLCASSTGLAGGKEQFFGPGTRLTVL.

Remarks on this clonotype: With a much larger clone just one base away, this may be a read error. The rearrangement links TRBV6-1 to TRBJ1-4; possibly TRBD1 for D (5 bases). CDR1 and CDR2 (germline): MNHNS, SASEGT. V lost 5 bases, J lost 0 bases, and 10 bases lay in between. The CDR3 is made up of 15 amino acids. The CDR3 is CASSPQTATNEKLFF. CDR3 coding DNA: TGTGCCAGCAGTCCCCAGACAGCAACTAATGAAAAACTGTTTTTT.

This clonotype was observed at least ten times. J is TRBJ2-7 and V is TRBV4-2; 7 bases agree with TRBD2. Germline V gene data show CDR1 as LGHNA and CDR2 as YNFKEQ. The trim removed 0 bases at V and 3 bases at J, leaving 8 bases unmatched. This CDR3 is 16 amino acids long. The CDR3 sequence is CASSQDSGLGFYEQYF. CDR3 DNA sequence: TGTGCCAGCAGCCAAGATTCCGGACTAGGCTTCTACGAGCAGTACTTC.

About this clonotype: This may stem from a read error, because a much larger clone lies one nucleotide away. CDR3 residues: CARSFGPSGRVGGEQFF. CDR3 nucleotides: TGTGCCCGCAGTTTCGGTCCTAGCGGGAGAGTGGGTGGTGAGCAGTTCTTC. This sequence joins TRBV12-3 or TRBV12-4 and TRBJ2-1; 10 bases match TRBD2. The CDR3 is made up of 17 amino acids.

The rearrangement joins TRBV14 to TRBJ2-3; no clear D gene. The CDR3 has 17 residues. Germline loops: CDR1 SGHDN, CDR2 FVKESK. V lost 3 bases, J lost 8 bases, and 24 bases lay in between. The chain's CDR3 is CASSHEPGWGMAGTQYF. As DNA, the CDR3 is TGTGCCAGCAGCCATGAACCGGGTTGGGGTATGGCCGGTACGCAGTATTTT.

The chain uses TRBV28 and TRBJ2-1; TRBD2 matches at 9 bases. V lost 5 bases, J lost 3 bases, and 8 bases stayed unmatched. Germline V gene sequence: CDR1 MDHEN, CDR2 SYDVKM. CDR3 length: 16 residues. This CDR3 reads CASSLPSGKNYNEQFF. CDR3 in DNA: TGTGCCAGCAGTCTGCCTAGCGGGAAGAACTACAATGAGCAGTTCTTC.

This clonotype was found a few times. The genes are TRBV20-1 and TRBJ2-2; 8 bases align to TRBD1. Trimming removed 0 bases from V and 5 bases from J; junction bases left unmatched: 5. The CDR3 has 15 residues. Germline CDR1 is DFQATT and CDR2 is SNEGSKA (reference sequence). CDR3 sequence: CSARDNRGWTGELFF. The CDR3 nucleotides read TGCAGTGCTAGAGACAACAGGGGGTGGACCGGGGAGCTGTTTTTT.

This clonotype has a handful of counts. The chain is built from TRBV11-2 and TRBJ2-7; D ambiguous. Germline CDR1 SGHAT, CDR2 FQNNGV. Between the trimmed V and J ends, which lost 1 base and 0 bases, there was a span of 7 bases. The CDR3 covers 14 residues. The CDR3: CASSLGAPSYEQYF. CDR3 bases: TGTGCCAGCAGCTTAGGGGCACCCTCCTACGAGCAGTACTTC. Full variable domain (rest looked up from reference TRBV11-2 and TRBJ2-7): EAGVAQSPRYKIIEKRQSVAFWCNPISGHATLYWYQQILGQGPKLLIQFQNNGVVDDSQLPKDRFSAERLKGVDSTLKIQPAKLEDSAVYLCASSLGAPSYEQYFGPGTRLTVT.

The sample holds many counts of this clonotype. This chain joins TRBV6-4 and TRBJ1-1; possible D gene TRBD1, 5 bases. V was shortened by 5 bases and J by 0 bases, with 31 bases between the two germline ends. CDR3 length: 21 amino acids. Germline V gives CDR1 MRHNA, CDR2 SNTAGT. The CDR3 DNA reads as TGTGCCAGCAGTCCTATGCTGGGGGGGGTCAGCGGGCTAACCATGAACACTGAAGCTTTCTTT. It translates to CASSPMLGGVSGLTMNTEAFF.

This clonotype was seen a few times. The CDR3 DNA follows: TGTGCCAGCAGCTCGGTGGGGAGTTACAATGAGCAGTTCTTC. Translating gives CASSSVGSYNEQFF. The rearrangement joins TRBV12-3 or TRBV12-4 to TRBJ2-1, with D tentatively TRBD2 (5 bases). V was cut by 6 bases and J by 4 bases, with 13 bases left in between. The CDR3 spans 14 residues.